The clone carrying this T cell receptor (beta chain) is labeled medium-sized. Its antigen is unknown. Relative to the germline gene, one junction end is altered; a read error may explain this. For every sample, 95,000 to 100,000 TCR templates were assayed. Produced via immunoSEQ multiplex PCR; TCRdb's table is partial and in-frame only. The repertoire holds roughly 80,000 clones, with about nine tenths as singletons. The data are from a study of siplizumab effects on memory and regulatory T cells. Germline assignment: CDR1 SGHRS and CDR2 YFSETQ. The CDR3 sequence is 12 residues long. Study results and limitations: Relative to controls at roughly 30%, mappable alloreactive CD4+ clones exhibited a mean Treg-derived proportion of around 69% with siplizumab.

This chain connects TRBV5-1 to TRBJ1-2; D gene unclear. Sequences were obtained from Tregs sorted from blood. This sequence was found in a human donor in good health. The CDR3 region is CASSLNHQDPSF. The CDR3 DNA sequence: TGCGCCAGCAGCTTGAATCACCAGGACCCCTCCTTC. Combining the CDR3 with reference TRBV5-1 and TRBJ1-2 gives the whole variable domain KAGVTQTPRYLIKTRGQQVTLSCSPISGHRSVSWYQQTPGQGLQFLFEYFSETQRNKGNFPGRFSGRQFSNSRSEMNVSTLELGDSALYLCASSLNHQDPSFGSGTRLTVV.